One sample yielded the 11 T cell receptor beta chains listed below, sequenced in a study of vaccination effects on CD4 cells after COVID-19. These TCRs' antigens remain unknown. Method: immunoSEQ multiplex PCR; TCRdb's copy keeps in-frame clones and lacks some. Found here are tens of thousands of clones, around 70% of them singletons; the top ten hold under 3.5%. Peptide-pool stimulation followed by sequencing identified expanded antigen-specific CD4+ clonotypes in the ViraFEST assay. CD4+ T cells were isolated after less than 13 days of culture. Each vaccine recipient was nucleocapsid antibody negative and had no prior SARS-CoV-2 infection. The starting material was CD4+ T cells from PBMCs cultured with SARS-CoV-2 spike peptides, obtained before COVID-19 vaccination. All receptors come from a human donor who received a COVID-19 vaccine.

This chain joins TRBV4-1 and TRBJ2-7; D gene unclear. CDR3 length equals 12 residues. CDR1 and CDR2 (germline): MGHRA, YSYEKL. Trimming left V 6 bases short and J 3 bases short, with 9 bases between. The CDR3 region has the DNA TGCGCCAGCAGGTCACCGAACTACGAGCAGTACTTC. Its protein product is CASRSPNYEQYF.

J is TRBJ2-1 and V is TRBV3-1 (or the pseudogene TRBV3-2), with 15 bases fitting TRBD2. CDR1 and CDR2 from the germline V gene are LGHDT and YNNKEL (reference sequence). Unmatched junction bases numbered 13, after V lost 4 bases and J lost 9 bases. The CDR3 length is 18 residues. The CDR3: CASSLGGLAGGTGLEQFF. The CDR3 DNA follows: TGTGCCAGCAGCCTGGGGGGACTAGCGGGAGGCACTGGGCTTGAGCAGTTCTTC.

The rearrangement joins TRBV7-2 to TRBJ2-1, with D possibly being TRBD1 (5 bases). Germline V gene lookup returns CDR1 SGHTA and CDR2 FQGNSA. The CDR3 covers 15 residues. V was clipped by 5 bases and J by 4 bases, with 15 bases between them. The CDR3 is CASSHRQSTYNEQFF. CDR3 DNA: TGTGCCAGCAGCCATAGACAGTCGACTTACAATGAGCAGTTCTTC.

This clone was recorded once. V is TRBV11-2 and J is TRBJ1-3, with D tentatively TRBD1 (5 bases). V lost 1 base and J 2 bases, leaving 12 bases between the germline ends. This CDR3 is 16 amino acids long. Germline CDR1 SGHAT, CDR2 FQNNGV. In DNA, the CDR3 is TGTGCCAGCAGCTTAGTACGGGGACGGACTGGAAACACCATATATTTT. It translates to CASSLVRGRTGNTIYF.

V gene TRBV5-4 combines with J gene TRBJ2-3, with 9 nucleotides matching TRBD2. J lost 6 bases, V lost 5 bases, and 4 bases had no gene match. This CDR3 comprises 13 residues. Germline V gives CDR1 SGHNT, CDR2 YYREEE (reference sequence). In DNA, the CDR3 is TGTGCCAGCAGACCAGGACTAGCGGATACGCAGTATTTT. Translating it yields CASRPGLADTQYF.

In DNA, the CDR3 is TGTGCCAGCCTTTTAGGGGGGGAAGAGACCCAGTACTTC. Protein sequence: CASLLGGEETQYF. V usage is TRBV3-1 (or the pseudogene TRBV3-2) and J usage is TRBJ2-5; tentative D call: TRBD2 (7 bases). This CDR3 has 13 residues. V lost 8 bases, J lost 3 bases, and 13 bases lay in between. CDR1 is LGHDT, CDR2 YNNKEL, per germline (reference sequence).

The CDR3 DNA reads TGCGCCAGCAGCTTGGCCCCAGGGTTCTCCTACGAGCAGTACTTC. Protein: CASSLAPGFSYEQYF. The chain employs TRBV5-1 and TRBJ2-7; possibly TRBD1 for D (5 bases). Trimming stripped 0 bases from V and 0 bases from J, with 10 bases between. The CDR3 spans 15 residues. The germline V gene has CDR1 SGHRS and CDR2 YFSETQ.

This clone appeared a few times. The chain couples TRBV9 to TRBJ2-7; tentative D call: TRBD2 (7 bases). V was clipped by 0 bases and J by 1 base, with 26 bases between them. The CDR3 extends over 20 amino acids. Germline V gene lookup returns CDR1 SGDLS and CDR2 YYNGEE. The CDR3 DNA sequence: TGTGCCAGCAGCGTAGAGGCGGTCATGGTGGGGGGGCCGACATCCTACGAGCAGTACTTC. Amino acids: CASSVEAVMVGGPTSYEQYF.

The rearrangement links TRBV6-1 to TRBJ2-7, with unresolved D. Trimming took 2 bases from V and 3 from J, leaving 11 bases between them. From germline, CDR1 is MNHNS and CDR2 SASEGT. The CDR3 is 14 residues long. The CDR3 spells CASSESGVIYEQYF. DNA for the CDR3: TGTGCCAGCAGTGAATCTGGGGTAATCTACGAGCAGTACTTC.

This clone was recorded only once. The chain's CDR3 is CASSPGEDQPQHF. The CDR3 nucleotides are TGTGCCAGCTCACCAGGGGAGGATCAGCCCCAGCATTTT. The V and J genes are TRBV18 and TRBJ1-5, with D hard to call. Germline CDR1 reads KGHSH; CDR2 reads LQKENI. Trimming pared 2 bases from V and 5 bases from J, leaving 7 bases between. This CDR3 spans 13 amino acids.

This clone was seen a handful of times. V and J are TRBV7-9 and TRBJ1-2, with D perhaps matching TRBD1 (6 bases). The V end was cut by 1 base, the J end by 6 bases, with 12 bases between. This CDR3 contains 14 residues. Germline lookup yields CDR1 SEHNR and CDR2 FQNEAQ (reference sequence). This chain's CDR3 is CASSLEQGRDGYTF. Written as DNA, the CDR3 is TGTGCCAGCAGCTTAGAACAGGGAAGGGATGGCTACACCTTC.